This T cell receptor (beta chain) is drawn from a study of low-dose radiotherapy and immunotherapy resistance in tumors. Study at large: Dosing for Cohort 2 consisted of 1 Gy per fraction every two weeks, reaching a total of 13 Gy over 26 weeks. The drug cyclophosphamide was given into a vein at 200 mg/m2 every two weeks, one day before radiation and immunotherapy.

Alpha and beta chains were covered, as first-strand cDNA relied on TRAV- and TRBV-specific primers. Amplification of TCRs used a constant-region primer and V-primer adapter for roughly 21 PCR cycles. After the mRNA was isolated, it was amplified using in vitro transcription. TCRdb re-called the reads through MiXCR, storing one row per CDR3 protein. The table lists approximately 70,000 distinct CDR3 sequences, approximately 31% of them singletons, with around 10% in the top ten. The CDR3 is 13 residues long. The V end lost 1 base, the J end lost 2 bases, and 8 bases lay between the germline ends. Germline V lookup: CDR1 DFQATT, CDR2 SNEGSKA (reference sequence). Specified time point: before trial treatment. Eligible patients had advanced solid tumors lacking tumor-infiltrating lymphocytes.

The source was PBMCs, collected before treatment. The TCR was taken from a female donor with ovarian cancer. The V and J genes are TRBV20-1 and TRBJ1-2; no definite D call. CDR3 in amino acids: CSARVGGNYGYTF. Written as DNA, the CDR3 is TGCAGTGCTAGAGTGGGAGGAAACTATGGCTACACCTTC.